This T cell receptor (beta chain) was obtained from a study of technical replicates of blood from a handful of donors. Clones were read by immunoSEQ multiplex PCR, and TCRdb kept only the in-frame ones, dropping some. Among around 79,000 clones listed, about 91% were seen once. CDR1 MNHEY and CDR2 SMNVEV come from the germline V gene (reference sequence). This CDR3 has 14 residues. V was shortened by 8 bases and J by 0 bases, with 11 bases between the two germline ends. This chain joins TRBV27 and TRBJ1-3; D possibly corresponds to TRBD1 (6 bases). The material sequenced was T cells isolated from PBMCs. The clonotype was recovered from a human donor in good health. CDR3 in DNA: TGTGCCAGCCGAGGACAGATCTCTGGAAACACCATATATTTT. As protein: CASRGQISGNTIYF.